The 17 T cell receptor beta chains in this list originate from one sample, sequenced in a study of Graves' ophthalmopathy and Graves' hyperthyroidism. Amplification targeted the TCR beta CDR3 regions, with RNA transcripts as the source material. An initial RT-PCR round employing HTBI primers preceded a second-round multiplex PCR. MiXCR, run by TCRdb on the multiplex PCR reads, gives a single entry per CDR3 protein. The repertoire holds a few hundred thousand distinct CDR3 sequences, with approximately 18% as singletons. The sample taken for sequencing was peripheral blood. The receptor source for this set is an adult woman with stable Graves' hyperthyroidism.

This clonotype was seen many times. The rearrangement uses TRBV6-1 and TRBJ2-2; 7 bases are a match to TRBD2. Per germline, CDR1 MNHNS and CDR2 SASEGT. The trim removed 10 bases at V and 5 bases at J, leaving 10 bases unmatched. The CDR3 has 14 amino acids. The CDR3 region is CATGSGVKTGELFF. DNA for the CDR3: TGTGCCACCGGGAGCGGGGTAAAGACCGGGGAGCTGTTTTTT.

For this clonotype: Since no conserved phenylalanine or tryptophan closes the CDR3, a read error is the likely cause. This chain joins TRBV15 and TRBJ1-1, with D unclear. The length of the CDR3 is 13 residues. Germline CDR1 LNHNV, CDR2 YYDKDF (reference sequence). CDR3: CVTSRDRGSGAFY. The CDR3 bases are TGTGTCACCAGCAGAGATCGCGGGAGTGGAGCTTTCTAT.

This clonotype was found a few times. This sequence joins TRBV30 and TRBJ1-5; D is unclear. CDR1 and CDR2 (germline): GTSNPN, SVGIG (reference sequence). V gave up 0 bases and J gave up 4 bases, with 16 bases separating them. The CDR3 totals 16 residues. CDR3 nucleotide sequence: TGTGCCTGGAGTGTAAGTAAAAGTGGTGTGAATCAGCCCCAGCATTTT. Its protein is CAWSVSKSGVNQPQHF.

The gene calls are TRBV7-9 and TRBJ2-3, with 8 positions matching TRBD1. This CDR3 contains 14 residues. V shed 5 bases, J shed 1 base, and the junction held 2 bases outside the gene matches. Germline loops: CDR1 SEHNR, CDR2 FQNEAQ (reference sequence). CDR3 loop: CASSKQGGTDTQYF. The CDR3 DNA is TGTGCCAGCAGCAAACAGGGGGGCACAGATACGCAGTATTTT. The full variable domain, in which reference TRBV7-9 and TRBJ2-3 provide the parts outside the CDR3, is DTGVSQNPRHKITKRGQNVTFRCDPISEHNRLYWYRQTLGQGPEFLTYFQNEAQLEKSRLLSDRFSAERPKGSFSTLEIQRTEQGDSAMYLCASSKQGGTDTQYFGPGTRLTVL.

This CDR3 is CASKLGGADQDYEQYF. The DNA for the CDR3 is TGTGCCAGCAAATTAGGGGGCGCCGATCAGGACTACGAGCAGTACTTC. The gene calls are TRBV5-4 and TRBJ2-7; 7 positions agree with TRBD1. V trimming: 6 bases; J trimming: 3 bases; junction bases outside the gene matches: 15. This CDR3 region has 16 residues. Germline V lookup: CDR1 SGHNT, CDR2 YYREEE (reference sequence).

This clonotype came up many times. This rearrangement joins TRBV28 to TRBJ1-6; D call uncertain. The germline CDR1 and CDR2 sequences are MDHEN and SYDVKM. The CDR3 is made up of 14 amino acids. The ends were cut back, 5 bases at V and 5 bases at J, with 10 bases in the middle. The CDR3 DNA reads as TGTGCCAGCAGTCCATGGGCCAATAATTCACCCCTCCACTTT. It codes for CASSPWANNSPLHF.

This clonotype has at least ten counts. V and J are TRBV12-5 and TRBJ2-7, with 7 nucleotides matching TRBD2. Trimming at V came to 0 bases and at J to 1 base, leaving 6 bases not matched to a gene. The CDR3 runs to 16 residues. Per the germline V gene, CDR1 is LGHNT and CDR2 is FRNRAP. Here the CDR3 DNA reads TGTGCTAGTGGTTTGGTACCCGGGGGAGGGTCCTACGAGCAGTACTTC. As protein: CASGLVPGGGSYEQYF.

The chain recombines TRBV28 with TRBJ2-2; D remains ambiguous. The CDR3 covers 12 residues. V was shortened by 5 bases and J by 9 bases, with 10 bases between the two germline ends. The germline CDR1 and CDR2 sequences are MDHEN and SYDVKM. This chain's CDR3 is CASSPTYRELFF. In DNA form, the CDR3 reads TGTGCCAGCAGTCCGACCTACCGGGAGCTGTTTTTT. The full variable domain, in which reference TRBV28 and TRBJ2-2 provide the parts outside the CDR3, is DVKVTQSSRYLVKRTGEKVFLECVQDMDHENMFWYRQDPGLGLRLIYFSYDVKMKEKGDIPEGYSVSREKKERFSLILESASTNQTSMYLCASSPTYRELFFGEGSRLTVL.

There are many counts of this clonotype. As DNA, the CDR3 is TGTGCCAGCAGTCCCGCGGACCGAGCCCTCAACTATGGCTACACCTTC. Amino acid sequence: CASSPADRALNYGYTF. The J gene is TRBJ1-2, the V gene TRBV11-1; D not certain. The CDR3 sequence is 16 residues long. Trimming cost V 6 bases and J 2 bases, with 19 bases left between them. CDR1 and CDR2 from the germline V gene are SGHAT and FQDESV (reference sequence).

V usage is TRBV25-1 and J usage is TRBJ2-7; TRBD2 might be the D (6 bases). CDR1 and CDR2 from the germline V gene are MGHDK and SYGVNS. The CDR3 is 11 amino acids. The V gene lost 9 bases and the J gene lost 3 bases, with 9 bases spanning the gap. The CDR3 is CARGDFYEQYF. The CDR3 coding sequence is TGTGCCAGGGGGGACTTCTACGAGCAGTACTTC.

This clonotype was observed many times. The chain links TRBV19 to TRBJ1-2; D is ambiguous. This CDR3 is built from 13 residues. The ends were cut back, 10 bases at V and 8 bases at J, with 20 bases in the middle. The V gene's germline CDR1 is LNHDA and CDR2 SQIVND (reference sequence). The CDR3: CATSPGKPFGYTF. In nucleotides, the CDR3 is TGTGCCACTTCCCCGGGAAAGCCATTCGGCTACACCTTC.

This clonotype was counted many times. The J gene is TRBJ2-7, the V gene TRBV7-9, with D possibly TRBD1 on 5 matching bases. From germline, CDR1 is SEHNR and CDR2 FQNEAQ (reference sequence). The CDR3 is 12 residues long. The V gene lost 3 bases and the J gene lost 4 bases, with 7 bases spanning the gap. The CDR3 sequence: CASSFRAYEQYF. Written as DNA, the CDR3 is TGTGCCAGCAGCTTCAGGGCATACGAGCAGTACTTC.

This rearrangement joins TRBV11-2 to TRBJ1-1; 7 bases agree with TRBD1. J lost 0 bases, V lost 5 bases, and 12 bases had no gene match. Looked up from germline, CDR1 is SGHAT and CDR2 is FQNNGV. This CDR3 has 17 residues. CDR3 in amino acids: CASSLNRGIKMNTEAFF. Written as DNA, the CDR3 is TGTGCCAGCAGCCTAAACAGGGGCATCAAAATGAACACTGAAGCTTTCTTT.

This clonotype was recorded at least ten times. This sequence joins TRBV12-3 or TRBV12-4 and TRBJ1-2; no firm D call. V gave up 3 bases and J gave up 0 bases, with 11 bases separating them. The CDR3 extends over 15 amino acids. CDR3 DNA sequence: TGTGCCAGCAGTTTTCTGGACGGAACTAACTATGGCTACACCTTC. It codes for CASSFLDGTNYGYTF.

This chain joins TRBV2 and TRBJ1-5; D is possibly TRBD1 (6 bases). CDR1 and CDR2 from the germline V gene are SNHLY and FYNNEI. This CDR3 is 13 amino acids long. V lost 6 bases and J lost 7, with 13 bases in between. The CDR3 spells CASSPTGRQPQHF. CDR3 in DNA: TGTGCCAGCAGCCCCACAGGGCGACAGCCCCAGCATTTT.

This clonotype was picked up many times. CDR3 DNA sequence: TGTGCCAGCAGTTCTCACAAACTCGGAAAGGACAGGGGAAATCAGCCCCAGCATTTT. This translates into CASSSHKLGKDRGNQPQHF. The genes are TRBV28 and TRBJ1-5; 9 positions match TRBD1. J gave up 4 bases and V 4 bases, and 17 bases lay outside the gene matches. Germline loops: CDR1 MDHEN, CDR2 SYDVKM. The CDR3 contains 19 residues. Full variable domain (rest looked up from reference TRBV28 and TRBJ1-5): DVKVTQSSRYLVKRTGEKVFLECVQDMDHENMFWYRQDPGLGLRLIYFSYDVKMKEKGDIPEGYSVSREKKERFSLILESASTNQTSMYLCASSSHKLGKDRGNQPQHFGDGTRLSIL.

This clonotype was detected many times. The chain uses TRBV14 and TRBJ2-5; D unclear. Germline V gene lookup returns CDR1 SGHDN and CDR2 FVKESK. CDR3 length equals 14 residues. Trimming stripped 4 bases from V and 1 base from J, with 10 bases between. CDR3 nucleotide sequence: TGTGCCAGCAGCCCACGCCTCACCCAAGAGACCCAGTACTTC. This gives the protein CASSPRLTQETQYF.